Listed below are T cell receptor beta chains from one sample, sequenced in a study of blood T cell repertoires in COVID-19. This table comes from immunoSEQ multiplex PCR, and its TCRdb copy is limited to in-frame clones, with some not included. There are 110,000 or so clones in the sample; over 80% occur only once, and approximately 4.5% lies in the top ten. The sample comprised peripheral blood. Receptors originate from a woman aged 50 to 60 with acute or convalescent COVID-19. CDR3s include the opening cysteine and the closing phenylalanine or tryptophan. D genes are given only for firm matches. Not every row has a clone size; where given, it reads once, few, many or a size class.

abundance,d_gene,j_gene,v_gene,CDR3nt,CDR3aa
NA,TRBD1,TRBJ2-1,TRBV6-5,TGTGCCAGCAAATTATCAGGGGGCGCGGATGAGCAGTTCTTC,CASKLSGGADEQFF
NA,NA,TRBJ2-1,TRBV2,TGTGCCAGCAGTGACACAAGGTCCAGAGGCAATGAGCAGTTCTTC,CASSDTRSRGNEQFF
few,NA,TRBJ1-3,TRBV12-3/TRBV12-4,TGTGCCAGCAGTCCACAGGGAAACACCATATATTTT,CASSPQGNTIYF
few,NA,TRBJ2-7,TRBV19,TGTGCCAGTAGTATAGGGGGGGGGCAGTCCTCCTACGAGCAGTACTTC,CASSIGGGQSSYEQYF
NA,TRBD2,TRBJ2-1,TRBV4-3,TGCGCCAGCAGCCAAGATCGCGGGAGCTACAATGAGCAGTTCTTC,CASSQDRGSYNEQFF
once,NA,TRBJ2-2,TRBV28,TGTGCCAGCAGTTTATATCCAGGTTCGGACACCGGGGAGCTGTTTTTT,CASSLYPGSDTGELFF
once,TRBD1,TRBJ1-2,TRBV7-8,TGTGCCAGCAGCTTTGCAGGGGGCGTGGGCTACACCTTC,CASSFAGGVGYTF
once,TRBD1,TRBJ2-1,TRBV29-1,TGCAGCGTTGAAGGGACAGGGTCAGTTGGTGAGCAGTTCTTC,CSVEGTGSVGEQFF
NA,NA,TRBJ2-7,TRBV4-1,TGCGCCAGCAGCCAGGGGCCTCTGGTCTACGAGCAGTACTTC,CASSQGPLVYEQYF
NA,TRBD1,TRBJ1-2,TRBV18,TGTGCCAGCTCACCACGGCCTTTAGATCCGGGACAGTCGAACTATGGCTACACCTTC,CASSPRPLDPGQSNYGYTF
NA,NA,TRBJ1-2,TRBV12-5,TGTGCTAGTGGCGAAGACAGCGAAGGCTACACCTTC,CASGEDSEGYTF
NA,TRBD1,TRBJ1-2,TRBV28,TGTGCCAGCAGCCGACAGGGAGGCGGCTACACCTTC,CASSRQGGGYTF
few,NA,TRBJ2-7,TRBV6-5,TGTGCCAGCAGGCCCCTAGCTTCATACTCCTACGAGCAGTACTTC,CASRPLASYSYEQYF
NA,TRBD1,TRBJ1-1,TRBV10-3,TGTGCCATCGGGACAGGGGGAAGGGGCACTGAAGCTTTCTTT,CAIGTGGRGTEAFF
NA,NA,TRBJ2-1,TRBV6-5,TGTGCCAGCAGTAGGGGGGGCTCCTACAATGAGCAGTTCTTC,CASSRGGSYNEQFF
once,TRBD2,TRBJ2-5,TRBV2,TGTGCCAGCAGTGAAGGAGGGACTAGCGGGAGTACCCAGTACTTC,CASSEGGTSGSTQYF
NA,NA,TRBJ1-5,TRBV6-5,TGTGCCAGCAGTTACTCGAAACATTCAGGGCAGCCCCAGCATTTT,CASSYSKHSGQPQHF
NA,NA,TRBJ1-5,TRBV6-4,TGTGCCAGCAGGATGGGACATTTTAGCAATCAGCCCCAGCATTTT,CASRMGHFSNQPQHF
NA,NA,TRBJ1-1,TRBV28,TGTGCCAGCAGTTTATTCGGTGAAGCTTTCTTT,CASSLFGEAFF
NA,TRBD1,TRBJ1-6,TRBV19,TGTGCCAGTTCTCCGGGACAGGGGCTCAGCTCCTATAATTCACCCCTCCACTTT,CASSPGQGLSSYNSPLHF
NA,NA,TRBJ1-2,TRBV5-4,TGTGCCAGCAGCTCCTTGACAGCGCTTGCTGGCTACACCTTC,CASSSLTALAGYTF
NA,TRBD1,TRBJ2-7,TRBV7-6,TGTGCCAGCAGCCCGAGGACAGGGAGAATCGGCGAGCAGTACTTC,CASSPRTGRIGEQYF
NA,NA,TRBJ2-7,TRBV10-1,TGCGCCAGCAGTGAGTCTGGCCGATTAAGCTCCTACGAGCAGTACTTC,CASSESGRLSSYEQYF
NA,NA,TRBJ2-3,TRBV6-5,TGTGCCAGCGGAACAGGGCCTACTAGCACAGATACGCAGTATTTT,CASGTGPTSTDTQYF
NA,NA,TRBJ2-7,TRBV16,TGTGCCAGCAGCCAATCAAGAGGGATCGACGAGCAGTACTTC,CASSQSRGIDEQYF
NA,NA,TRBJ2-1,TRBV5-1,TGCGCCAACAGTGGGCCGGACATTCCCTACAATGAGCAGTTCTTC,CANSGPDIPYNEQFF
NA,NA,TRBJ1-1,TRBV7-9,TGTGCCAGCAGCAGCGGACTGACCCCAGGAGGTGAAGCTTTCTTT,CASSSGLTPGGEAFF
NA,NA,TRBJ1-6,TRBV7-9,TGTGCCAGCAGCTTAGCCCTTTTCGGGACAACAAATGATTCACCCCTCCACTTT,CASSLALFGTTNDSPLHF
NA,NA,TRBJ1-2,TRBV28,TGTGCCAGCAGTTTTGGTTGGCAGAGCGATGGCTACACCTTC,CASSFGWQSDGYTF
NA,NA,TRBJ1-4,TRBV24-1,TGTGCCACCAGTATTAACAGGGCCGGGGCGGCAATGAAAAAACTGTTTTTT,CATSINRAGAAMKKLFF
few,NA,TRBJ2-1,TRBV18,TGTGCCAGCTCACCACAAGGGACTTTCTACAATGAGCAGTTCTTC,CASSPQGTFYNEQFF
NA,TRBD1,TRBJ1-2,TRBV27,TGTGCCAGCAGTTTAACAGGGGCCAACTATGGCTACACCTTC,CASSLTGANYGYTF
NA,TRBD1,TRBJ1-2,TRBV4-1,TGCGCCAGCAGCCAAGGGGCGGGACAGAACCTCTATGGCTACACCTTC,CASSQGAGQNLYGYTF
NA,TRBD1,TRBJ2-5,TRBV28,TGTGCCAGCAGTTTAGCCGGGACAGGGGGCCAAGAGACCCAGTACTTC,CASSLAGTGGQETQYF
NA,NA,TRBJ1-1,TRBV6-5,TGTGCCAGCAGCCTCTTCCCCCGGGAGAACACTGAAGCTTTCTTT,CASSLFPRENTEAFF
NA,TRBD2,TRBJ2-7,TRBV30,TGTGCCTGGAGTCGGGGACTAGCGCGAAACTACGAGCAGTACTTC,CAWSRGLARNYEQYF
NA,NA,TRBJ1-2,TRBV19,TGTGCCAGTAGTGGACGAGGGAGTGGCTACACCTTC,CASSGRGSGYTF
NA,NA,TRBJ2-3,TRBV24-1,TGTGCCACCAGTGATTCGATAAGACTGACAGATACGCAGTATTTT,CATSDSIRLTDTQYF
NA,TRBD1,TRBJ1-5,TRBV5-6,TGTGCCAGCAGCTTGTACAGGGGGCAGAGCAATCAGCCCCAGCATTTT,CASSLYRGQSNQPQHF
once,NA,TRBJ2-7,TRBV29-1,TGCAGCGTTGCCCTTAGGGGCTCGAGAAACGAGCAGTACTTC,CSVALRGSRNEQYF
NA,NA,TRBJ1-2,TRBV5-1,TGCGCCAGCAGCTTGCCTGGTGCGGATAACTATGGCTACACCTTC,CASSLPGADNYGYTF
NA,TRBD2,TRBJ2-7,TRBV7-9,TGTGCCAGCAGCTTAGGGTACGGAGCGGGGGCCTCCTACGAGCAGTACTTC,CASSLGYGAGASYEQYF
NA,NA,TRBJ2-7,TRBV6-2/TRBV6-3,TGTGCCAGCAGTTCTATCGACCGACTACTCTACGAGCAGTACTTC,CASSSIDRLLYEQYF
NA,NA,TRBJ1-1,TRBV19,TGTGCCAGTAGTACAGACCGGGACACTGAAGCTTTCTTT,CASSTDRDTEAFF
NA,TRBD1,TRBJ2-3,TRBV3-1/TRBV3-2,TGTGCCAGCAGCCAAGAGACACAGGGGACAGATACGCAGTATTTT,CASSQETQGTDTQYF
NA,TRBD2,TRBJ2-7,TRBV7-8,TGTGCCAGCAGCTGGGGACTAGCGGCCTCCTACGAGCAGTACTTC,CASSWGLAASYEQYF
NA,TRBD1,TRBJ2-3,TRBV19,TGTGCCAGTAGTATAGCTCCGGGACAGGGACTAGATACGCAGTATTTT,CASSIAPGQGLDTQYF
few,NA,TRBJ1-5,TRBV2,TGTGCCAGCAGGGTCGACAAAATTAGCAATCAGCCCCAGCATTTT,CASRVDKISNQPQHF
many,TRBD1,TRBJ2-2,TRBV6-5,TGTGCCAGCAGTTACACAGGGGGCGGCACCGGGGAGCTGTTTTTT,CASSYTGGGTGELFF
NA,NA,TRBJ1-1,TRBV2,TGTGCCAGCAGTTGGGGCAGGCGGGGAACTGAAGCTTTCTTT,CASSWGRRGTEAFF
NA,NA,TRBJ1-3,TRBV29-1,TGCAGCGTTGGTGAGGGAATGATCTCGGGAAACACCATATATTTT,CSVGEGMISGNTIYF
NA,NA,TRBJ1-2,TRBV28,TGTGCCAGCAGCGGAACCAGGGGAACTGGCTACACCTTC,CASSGTRGTGYTF